The 23 T cell receptor beta chains below were found in one sample sequenced in a study of post-analysis software for immune sequencing data. Findings and caveats of the study: TRBV5-6, TRBV5-1 and TRBV20-1 belonged to a set of a few TRBV segments that were more frequent in patients than controls.

Unique molecular identifiers were built into the TCR beta cDNA libraries. TCRdb recomputed calls from the PCR reads with MiXCR, one row per CDR3 protein. The sample has more than 350,000 distinct CDR3 sequences, approximately 39% seen once; the top ten hold approximately 7.6%. These TCRs are of unknown antigen specificity. The specimen sequenced was blood. These receptor sequences come from a girl aged 2-10 years with multiple sclerosis.

There are many counts of this clonotype. The chain employs TRBV29-1 and TRBJ2-4; D is possibly TRBD2 (7 bases). This CDR3 is built from 15 residues. The germline CDR1 and CDR2 sequences are SQVTM and ANQGSEA. V lost 2 bases and J lost 6, with 17 bases in between. The CDR3 DNA is TGCAGCGTTGAAAGGGGGGGCAGTATGGGAAACATTCAGTACTTC. It codes for CSVERGGSMGNIQYF.

For this clonotype: Relative to the germline gene, one junction end is altered; a read error may explain this. This chain links TRBV3-1 with TRBJ1-2, with D maybe TRBD1 (6 bases). The CDR3 runs to 15 residues. The germline CDR1 and CDR2 sequences are LGHDT and YNNKEL (reference sequence). CDR3 amino acids: CTSSQKQGANYGYTF. For the CDR3, the DNA is TGTACCAGCAGTCAAAAACAGGGAGCCAACTATGGCTACACCTTC.

This clonotype was observed a few times. This chain links TRBV28 with TRBJ2-7; no reliable D call. Germline CDR1 is MDHEN and CDR2 is SYDVKM. The CDR3 runs 12 residues. The V end was cut by 5 bases, the J end by 3 bases, with 8 bases between. In DNA, the CDR3 is TGTGCCAGCAGTCCCACGGACTACGAGCAGTACTTC. Translation: CASSPTDYEQYF.

V gene TRBV29-1 combines with J gene TRBJ2-4; TRBD2 agrees at 8 bases. V shed 5 bases and J 15 bases; nucleotides not matched to a gene: 18. This CDR3 contains 14 residues. From germline, CDR1 is SQVTM and CDR2 ANQGSEA. The CDR3 coding sequence is TGCAGCGTTAGGGTAGCGGGAAGCACCGGGGAGCTGTACTTC. Translated, it gives CSVRVAGSTGELYF.

V and J are TRBV29-1 and TRBJ1-1, with TRBD1 matching 8 bases. Per germline, CDR1 SQVTM and CDR2 ANQGSEA. There are 15 residues in the CDR3. V gave up 7 bases and J gave up 1 base; unmatched junction bases: 11. CDR3 in DNA: TGCAGCGGGACAGGGTCCTCGGGGTGGAACACTGAAGCTTTCTTT. Protein product: CSGTGSSGWNTEAFF. Full variable domain (outside the CDR3, taken from reference TRBV29-1 and TRBJ1-1): SAVISQKPSRDICQRGTSLTIQCQVDSQVTMMFWYRQQPGQSLTLIATANQGSEATYESGFVIDKFPISRPNLTFSTLTVSNMSPEDSSIYLCSGTGSSGWNTEAFFGQGTRLTVV.

The chain joins TRBV24-1 to TRBJ1-5; possibly TRBD1 for D (5 bases). Germline V CDR1 and CDR2: KGHDR, SFDVKD. With 4 bases removed from V and 5 bases from J, the gap between germline ends came to 11 bases. This CDR3 is 14 amino acids long. CDR3 sequence (DNA): TGTGCCACCAGTGAATGGGGCGAGGATCAGCCCCAGCATTTT. Its translation: CATSEWGEDQPQHF.

This clonotype was counted between two and nine times. V and J are TRBV12-3 or TRBV12-4 and TRBJ1-2, with D possibly being TRBD1 (6 bases). V lost 3 bases to trimming and J lost 8 bases, with 13 bases between them. The CDR3 sequence is 13 residues long. The CDR3 protein is CASSLVGAKGYTF. For the CDR3, the DNA is TGTGCCAGCAGTTTGGTGGGGGCGAAAGGCTACACCTTC.

This clonotype was observed a handful of times. The rearrangement joins TRBV28 to TRBJ1-1; TRBD1 matches 12 bases. The CDR3 is made up of 16 amino acids. Germline V gives CDR1 MDHEN, CDR2 SYDVKM. V dropped 6 bases and J dropped 4; count of bases not matched to a gene: 9. CDR3 coding DNA: TGTGCCAGCAGATACGGGACAGGGGGCTGGGGCACTGAAGCTTTCTTT. Its translation is CASRYGTGGWGTEAFF.

This clonotype was found once. The chain employs TRBV6-1 and TRBJ2-3; perhaps TRBD1 as D (7 bases). V was trimmed by 8 bases and J by 5 bases, leaving 41 bases between them. CDR1 is MNHNS and CDR2 is SASEGT in the germline V gene. This CDR3 contains 22 residues. The CDR3 reads CASRGTATAARVWRSFRDTQYF. Written as DNA, the CDR3 is TGTGCCAGCCGCGGGACAGCCACCGCGGCTAGGGTTTGGCGGTCTTTCAGAGATACGCAGTATTTT.

This clonotype was seen a handful of times. The CDR3 sequence is CAITRGDGYTF. The CDR3 region has the DNA TGTGCCATCACCCGGGGGGATGGCTACACCTTC. The chain has TRBV10-3 and TRBJ1-2; weak D call: TRBD1 (5 bases). Per germline, CDR1 ENHRY and CDR2 SYGVKD. V was cut by 7 bases and J by 6 bases, with 9 bases left in between. The CDR3 runs to 11 residues.

This sequence joins TRBV7-6 and TRBJ1-4, with TRBD1 identical over 9 bases. This CDR3 is 14 amino acids long. The germline CDR1 and CDR2 sequences are SGHVS and FNYEAQ. J was trimmed by 10 bases and V by 5 bases; bases with no gene match: 8. The CDR3, as DNA: TGTGCCAGCAGCCTTGCGACAGGGGGTGCAAAACTGTTTTTT. This translates into CASSLATGGAKLFF.

The V call is TRBV7-2, the J call TRBJ2-1, with D possibly being TRBD2 (6 bases). Germline V lookup: CDR1 SGHTA, CDR2 FQGNSA. The CDR3 extends over 16 amino acids. Deletions cut 4 bases from V and 2 bases from J, with 15 bases between. Here the CDR3 reads CASSSRRAGTYNEQFF. Here the CDR3 DNA reads TGTGCCAGCAGCTCCAGACGAGCGGGTACCTACAATGAGCAGTTCTTC.

This clonotype has a handful of counts. The chain links TRBV5-6 to TRBJ2-1; 16 bases map to TRBD2. The CDR3 loop spans 17 amino acids. J was trimmed by 10 bases and V by 1 base; bases with no gene match: 8. Germline V gene lookup returns CDR1 SGHDT and CDR2 YYEEEE. The CDR3: CASSLFGTSGRDREQFF. CDR3 sequence (DNA): TGTGCCAGCAGCTTGTTCGGGACTAGCGGGAGGGATCGCGAGCAGTTCTTC.

The genes are TRBV25-1 and TRBJ2-3; 7 bases map to TRBD2. Unmatched junction bases numbered 6, after V lost 1 base and J lost 2 bases. Germline CDR1 MGHDK, CDR2 SYGVNS. CDR3 length: 16 amino acids. The CDR3 sequence is CASSEFGLADTDTQYF. As DNA, the CDR3 is TGTGCCAGCAGTGAATTTGGGCTAGCGGACACAGATACGCAGTATTTT. Filled out from reference TRBV25-1 and TRBJ2-3, the complete variable domain reads EADIYQTPRYLVIGTGKKITLECSQTMGHDKMYWYQQDPGMELHLIHYSYGVNSTEKGDLSSESTVSRIRTEHFPLTLESARPSHTSQYLCASSEFGLADTDTQYFGPGTRLTVL.

This clonotype has ten or more counts. The V and J genes are TRBV7-8 and TRBJ2-7; 8 positions match TRBD1. The V segment lost 4 bases and the J segment 1 base; nucleotides outside the gene matches: 3. Germline-derived CDR1 and CDR2 are SGHVS and FQNEAQ. The CDR3 is 14 residues long. The CDR3 DNA reads TGTGCCAGCAGCTCACAGGGGGAGTCCTACGAGCAGTACTTC. Its protein is CASSSQGESYEQYF.

The CDR3 region has the DNA TGCAGTGCCCTAGCGGGAGTAGAGACCCAGTACTTC. Its protein is CSALAGVETQYF. The genes are TRBV20-1 and TRBJ2-5, with 10 bases aligning to TRBD2. In germline, CDR1 is DFQATT, CDR2 SNEGSKA (reference sequence). The length of the CDR3 is 12 residues. Losses at the gene ends were 6 bases for V and 4 bases for J; bases not matched to a gene: 2.

This clonotype showed up just a few times. J is TRBJ2-1 and V is TRBV28; TRBD1 agrees at 10 bases. The CDR3 consists of 16 residues. Germline V gene data show CDR1 as MDHEN and CDR2 as SYDVKM. V gave up 3 bases and J gave up 3 bases; unmatched junction bases: 5. In DNA form, the CDR3 reads TGTGCCAGCAGTTTCCGGGACAGGGGTCGCTACAATGAGCAGTTCTTC. It yields the protein CASSFRDRGRYNEQFF.

This clonotype came up a few times. V is TRBV7-2 and J is TRBJ2-3; 8 bases match TRBD2. Germline V gene data show CDR1 as SGHTA and CDR2 as FQGNSA. This CDR3 is built from 14 residues. Trimming at V came to 5 bases and at J to 1 base, leaving 2 bases not matched to a gene. The CDR3 sequence: CASSPLAGTDTQYF. CDR3 sequence (DNA): TGTGCCAGCAGCCCACTAGCGGGCACAGATACGCAGTATTTT.

This clonotype was found a few times. The chain has TRBV24-1 and TRBJ2-1; TRBD2 might be the D (6 bases). Germline V gene lookup returns CDR1 KGHDR and CDR2 SFDVKD. The length of the CDR3 is 13 residues. The V gene lost 9 bases and the J gene lost 10 bases, with 18 bases spanning the gap. The CDR3 nucleotides read TGTGCCACCCGACTAGGCGGTAGTAAAGAGCAGTTCTTC. It yields the protein CATRLGGSKEQFF.

This clonotype was seen more than once but under ten times. The chain combines TRBV12-3 or TRBV12-4 with TRBJ2-1; D remains ambiguous. The length of the CDR3 is 14 residues. The ends were cut back, 5 bases at V and 8 bases at J, with 16 bases in the middle. CDR3 nucleotide sequence: TGTGCCAGCAGTCCGTTGTCCCGTTCCGATGAGCAGTTCTTC. Protein product: CASSPLSRSDEQFF.

Notes on this clonotype: At one end the junction does not follow the germline gene, possibly because of a read error. V and J are TRBV12-3 or TRBV12-4 and TRBJ2-3; D may correspond to TRBD1 or TRBD2 (5 bases each). The CDR3 spans 14 residues. CDR3 sequence: CASSLSPGADMQYF. CDR3 DNA: TGTGCCAGCAGTTTGAGCCCCGGGGCAGATATGCAGTATTTT.

V and J are TRBV7-9 and TRBJ2-1; 15 bases line up with TRBD2. V trimming: 4 bases; J trimming: 2 bases; junction bases outside the gene matches: 6. The CDR3 sequence is 18 residues long. Germline values: CDR1 SEHNR, CDR2 FQNEAQ (reference sequence). Written as DNA, the CDR3 is TGTGCCAGCAGCTGGGGACTAGCGGGGGGCCTTACCTACAATGAGCAGTTCTTC. Translation gives CASSWGLAGGLTYNEQFF. Using reference TRBV7-9 and TRBJ2-1 for the parts outside the CDR3, the full variable domain is DTGVSQNPRHKITKRGQNVTFRCDPISEHNRLYWYRQTLGQGPEFLTYFQNEAQLEKSRLLSDRFSAERPKGSFSTLEIQRTEQGDSAMYLCASSWGLAGGLTYNEQFFGPGTRLTVL.

The V gene is TRBV20-1, the J gene TRBJ1-2, with unresolved D. V shed 3 bases and J shed 5 bases, with 16 bases lying between them. This CDR3 has 14 residues. Germline V gene lookup returns CDR1 DFQATT and CDR2 SNEGSKA (reference sequence). CDR3 region: CSARRPRARYGYTF. The CDR3, as DNA: TGCAGTGCTAGGAGACCCCGGGCCCGGTATGGCTACACCTTC.